The 30 T cell receptor beta chains given below trace back to one sample, sequenced in a study of T cell responses to AZD1222 COVID-19 vaccine (dated by TCRdb to about 2021). The sample's time point label is to be understood as: about 28 days (+/-7) after the second vaccine dose. To prepare the library, the immunoSEQ multiplex PCR assay was applied. TCRdb holds this immuneACCESS table with in-frame rearrangements only. Some clones are missing; in checked studies, unresolved V genes explain under half, and the rest has no known cause. This sample lists 60,000 to 85,000 clones; around 87% were detected once. More than 15% of the sample is taken by the ten largest. The sequenced sample was peripheral blood, obtained 28 days after the second AZD1222 dose. These receptors were taken from an adult who received the AZD1222 COVID-19 vaccine.

This chain connects TRBV28 to TRBJ1-5; D is possibly TRBD1 (5 bases). The CDR3 covers 14 residues. Trimming took 5 bases from V and 5 from J, leaving 13 bases between them. Germline V lookup: CDR1 MDHEN, CDR2 SYDVKM. The DNA for the CDR3 is TGTGCCAGCAGTCCGCCCCCGGGGGATCAGCCCCAGCATTTT. Its translation: CASSPPPGDQPQHF.

The chain uses TRBV7-2 and TRBJ1-2, with 7 bases fitting TRBD1. J gave up 4 bases and V 7 bases, and 3 bases lay outside the gene matches. This CDR3 spans 12 amino acids. Germline V lookup: CDR1 SGHTA, CDR2 FQGNSA. CDR3 DNA sequence: TGTGCCAGCACTGGGGACAGCTATGGCTACACCTTC. Its translation is CASTGDSYGYTF.

The chain recombines TRBV27 with TRBJ2-7, with D perhaps given as TRBD1 or TRBD2 (5 bases each). The germline V gene has CDR1 MNHEY and CDR2 SMNVEV (reference sequence). With 5 bases removed from V and 2 bases from J, the gap between germline ends came to 19 bases. The CDR3 has 16 residues. CDR3 sequence (DNA): TGTGCCAGCAGTCTATTAGAGGGGCAGAGAACCTACGAGCAGTACTTC. Protein product: CASSLLEGQRTYEQYF.

The V gene is TRBV19, the J gene TRBJ1-3; no definite D call. Germline-derived CDR1 and CDR2 are LNHDA and SQIVND (reference sequence). V gave up 3 bases and J gave up 2 bases, with 2 bases separating them. CDR3 length: 12 amino acids. CDR3 region: CASSMPGNTIYF. For the CDR3, the DNA is TGTGCCAGTAGTATGCCTGGAAACACCATATATTTT.

J is TRBJ1-2 and V is TRBV19; tentatively, D is TRBD1 (5 bases). The CDR3 sequence is 14 residues long. V gave up 5 bases and J gave up 4 bases, with 14 bases separating them. Germline V gives CDR1 LNHDA, CDR2 SQIVND (reference sequence). CDR3: CASSRLGVSYGYTF. The CDR3 DNA reads as TGTGCCAGTAGTCGGTTAGGGGTCTCCTATGGCTACACCTTC.

There are a few counts of this clone. The chain recombines TRBV14 with TRBJ2-7; D possibly corresponds to TRBD1 (6 bases). Deletions cut 1 base from V and 5 bases from J, with 12 bases between. Germline CDR1 is SGHDN and CDR2 is FVKESK. This CDR3 comprises 14 residues. The CDR3 DNA reads TGTGCCAGCAGCCAAGGGGACACTCTCAACGAGCAGTACTTC. It is translated as CASSQGDTLNEQYF.

V gene TRBV3-1 (or the pseudogene TRBV3-2) combines with J gene TRBJ2-7, with 7 bases matching TRBD1. After removal of 5 bases from V and 4 bases from J, the junction contained 8 bases not matched to a gene. Germline CDR1 reads LGHDT; CDR2 reads YNNKEL (reference sequence). This CDR3 is built from 14 residues. CDR3 coding DNA: TGTGCCAGCAGCATAGGGGGCTTCCAGTACGAGCAGTACTTC. Translated, it gives CASSIGGFQYEQYF.

This clone has just a few counts. This chain uses TRBV7-2 with TRBJ1-4; the D gene is possibly TRBD1 (5 bases). Germline V gives CDR1 SGHTA, CDR2 FQGNSA. The CDR3 consists of 13 residues. Trimming took off 5 bases at V and 8 bases at J, with 12 bases between the two ends. For the CDR3, the DNA is TGTGCCAGCAGCCTCCGGCAGGGAGAAAAACTGTTTTTT. Amino acid sequence: CASSLRQGEKLFF.

J is TRBJ1-3 and V is TRBV4-1; D perhaps matches TRBD1 (6 bases). This CDR3 has 15 residues. Trimming removed 5 bases at V and 3 bases at J, with 14 bases between. The germline gives CDR1 MGHRA, CDR2 YSYEKL. Written as DNA, the CDR3 is TGCGCCAGCAGCGTAGACAGGATGCTTGGAAACACCATATATTTT. Protein product: CASSVDRMLGNTIYF.

The chain employs TRBV19 and TRBJ2-3; 8 nucleotides align to TRBD2. V trimming: 3 bases; J trimming: 5 bases; junction bases outside the gene matches: 7. The length of the CDR3 is 15 residues. Looked up from germline, CDR1 is LNHDA and CDR2 is SQIVND (reference sequence). The chain's CDR3 is CASSIRAGAVDTQYF. For the CDR3, the DNA is TGTGCCAGTAGTATCCGAGCGGGGGCCGTAGATACGCAGTATTTT.

The chain has TRBV12-3 or TRBV12-4 and TRBJ2-7; 8 bases map to TRBD1. CDR3 size: 13 residues. CDR3 DNA sequence: TGTGCTGACGCGGCAGGGGGCCTCTACGAGCAGTACTTC. Protein product: CADAAGGLYEQYF.

The chain combines TRBV7-9 with TRBJ1-6; D ambiguous. V was cut by 0 bases and J by 7 bases, with 4 bases left in between. The CDR3 spans 13 residues. Germline V gene sequence: CDR1 SEHNR, CDR2 FQNEAQ (reference sequence). CDR3 sequence: CASSLAGNSPLHF. The DNA for the CDR3 is TGTGCCAGCAGCTTAGCCGGGAATTCACCCCTCCACTTT.

The chain links TRBV4-3 to TRBJ2-7, with TRBD2 identical over 8 bases. This CDR3 comprises 16 residues. The germline V gene has CDR1 LGHNA and CDR2 YSLEER. V lost 4 bases, J lost 3 bases, and 11 bases stayed unmatched. This CDR3 is CASSRKTGGMVYEQYF. The CDR3 DNA reads as TGCGCCAGCAGCCGAAAGACGGGAGGGATGGTCTACGAGCAGTACTTC.

The chain is built from TRBV12-3 or TRBV12-4 and TRBJ2-7; a possible D gene is TRBD1 (6 bases). The CDR3 consists of 13 residues. The germline V and J ends were trimmed by 6 bases and 6 bases, with 15 bases remaining between them. The CDR3 reads CASRPHTGSEQYF. In DNA, the CDR3 is TGTGCCAGCAGGCCCCATACAGGGAGCGAGCAGTACTTC.

The CDR3: CAWRIPARYTQYF. The CDR3 bases are TGTGCCTGGAGAATCCCAGCCCGATATACGCAGTATTTT. The rearrangement uses TRBV30 and TRBJ2-3; D gene uncertain. With 3 bases removed from V and 7 bases from J, the gap between germline ends came to 14 bases. The CDR3 length is 13 residues. Germline CDR1 is GTSNPN and CDR2 is SVGIG (reference sequence).

This chain links TRBV5-1 with TRBJ2-6; D perhaps matches TRBD1 (6 bases). The CDR3 runs to 15 residues. The germline V and J ends were trimmed by 6 bases and 0 bases, with 10 bases remaining between them. The germline gives CDR1 SGHRS, CDR2 YFSETQ. The CDR3 region has the DNA TGCGCCAGCAACCAGGGGAACTCTGGGGCCAACGTCCTGACTTTC. As protein: CASNQGNSGANVLTF.

Comment on this clone: The junction departs from the called germline gene at one end, perhaps through a read error. The CDR3 spells CASSSGQYSEQFF. The CDR3 nucleotides are TGTGCCAGCAGCTCGGGACAGTACAGTGAGCAGTTCTTC. The V call is TRBV7-3, the J call TRBJ2-1, with TRBD1 matching 7 bases. Germline V gives CDR1 SGHTA, CDR2 FQGTGA. The CDR3 is 13 residues long.

The CDR3 sequence is CASRGVLNTEAFF. The CDR3 nucleotides read TGCGCCAGTAGGGGGGTCCTGAACACTGAAGCTTTCTTT. This chain connects TRBV5-1 to TRBJ1-1; perhaps TRBD1 as D (6 bases). CDR3 length: 13 amino acids. V was trimmed by 8 bases and J by 0 bases, leaving 11 bases between them. Germline V lookup: CDR1 SGHRS, CDR2 YFSETQ.

This chain joins TRBV9 and TRBJ2-6; a possible D gene is TRBD1 (5 bases). The V gene's germline CDR1 is SGDLS and CDR2 YYNGEE. The length of the CDR3 is 16 residues. The V and J ends lost 0 bases and 4 bases respectively, with 11 bases between them. The CDR3 nucleotides are TGTGCCAGCAGCGTAGCTGGGGCAGTGGGGGCCAACGTCCTGACTTTC. Its translation is CASSVAGAVGANVLTF.

V is TRBV3-1 (or the pseudogene TRBV3-2) and J is TRBJ1-4; weak D call: TRBD1 (6 bases). V dropped 6 bases and J dropped 5 bases, with 13 bases sitting between them. CDR1 LGHDT and CDR2 YNNKEL come from the germline V gene (reference sequence). The length of the CDR3 is 14 residues. The CDR3 DNA reads as TGTGCCAGCAGTGTCGACAGGATGAATGAAAAACTGTTTTTT. It is translated as CASSVDRMNEKLFF.

This clone was observed a single time. The rearrangement links TRBV5-1 to TRBJ2-2, with D unclear. CDR3 length: 15 amino acids. V was cut by 6 bases and J by 0 bases, with 12 bases left in between. Germline V gene sequence: CDR1 SGHRS, CDR2 YFSETQ. The DNA of the CDR3 is TGCGCCAGCAATATGGGCCAGACGAACACCGGGGAGCTGTTTTTT. Its protein is CASNMGQTNTGELFF.

The rearrangement joins TRBV7-9 to TRBJ1-5, with no clear D. In germline, CDR1 is SEHNR, CDR2 FQNEAQ (reference sequence). Trimming left V 3 bases short and J 7 bases short, with 7 bases between. The CDR3 has 12 amino acids. The CDR3 DNA follows: TGTGCCAGCAGCTTTGCGGGGCAGCCCCAGCATTTT. It is translated as CASSFAGQPQHF.

The genes are TRBV5-1 and TRBJ1-1; possibly TRBD1 for D (5 bases). The CDR3 covers 14 residues. From germline, CDR1 is SGHRS and CDR2 YFSETQ. The V end lost 8 bases, the J end lost 1 base, and 15 bases lay between the germline ends. The CDR3 protein is CASYSGTGNTEAFF. CDR3 bases: TGCGCCAGTTACTCCGGGACGGGGAACACTGAAGCTTTCTTT.

V gene TRBV7-3 combines with J gene TRBJ1-1; tentative D call: TRBD1 (6 bases). In germline, CDR1 is SGHTA, CDR2 FQGTGA. Trimming stripped 5 bases from V and 1 base from J, with 11 bases between. The CDR3 contains 14 residues. The CDR3: CASSRQAGNTEAFF. Here the CDR3 DNA reads TGTGCCAGCAGCCGACAGGCAGGGAACACTGAAGCTTTCTTT.

The chain joins TRBV5-1 to TRBJ1-2, with 12 bases lining up with TRBD1. Germline V lookup: CDR1 SGHRS, CDR2 YFSETQ. V trimming: 4 bases; J trimming: 8 bases; junction bases outside the gene matches: 9. The CDR3 contains 15 residues. The CDR3 reads CASSSTGTGGLGYTF. CDR3 bases: TGCGCCAGCAGCAGTACCGGGACAGGGGGCCTAGGCTACACCTTC.

V gene TRBV6-4 combines with J gene TRBJ2-3; TRBD2 aligns across 7 bases. The germline gives CDR1 MRHNA, CDR2 SNTAGT. The CDR3 has 13 residues. J was trimmed by 5 bases and V by 4 bases; bases with no gene match: 3. CDR3 sequence reads: CASSGTRGDTQYF. Written as DNA, the CDR3 is TGTGCCAGCAGTGGGACTAGAGGAGATACGCAGTATTTT.

This sequence joins TRBV7-3 and TRBJ1-1; D is unresolved. Germline assignment: CDR1 SGHTA and CDR2 FQGTGA. Trimming stripped 5 bases from V and 2 bases from J, with 9 bases between. The CDR3 is made up of 13 amino acids. The CDR3 DNA reads TGTGCCAGCAGCGTCGATATTAACACTGAAGCTTTCTTT. Its translation is CASSVDINTEAFF.

Only one count was recorded for this clone. Here the CDR3 DNA reads TGTGCCAGCAGTTTGACGGGGGCCGGCTACACCTTC. Translating it yields CASSLTGAGYTF. The genes are TRBV28 and TRBJ1-2; D perhaps matches TRBD1 (6 bases). The CDR3 runs 12 residues. The ends were cut back, 3 bases at V and 8 bases at J, with 10 bases in the middle. From germline, CDR1 is MDHEN and CDR2 SYDVKM.

The sample holds a few counts of this clone. The V call is TRBV6-6, the J call TRBJ2-5; D call uncertain. The CDR3 covers 14 residues. The germline CDR1 and CDR2 sequences are MNHNY and SVGAGI (reference sequence). Trimming cost V 0 bases and J 1 base, with 6 bases left between them. CDR3 nucleotides: TGTGCCAGCAGTTACTCGGGCTCCCAAGAGACCCAGTACTTC. Its protein product is CASSYSGSQETQYF.

This chain uses TRBV12-3 or TRBV12-4 with TRBJ2-1; 7 nucleotides line up with TRBD1. V lost 5 bases to trimming and J lost 14 bases; unmatched junction nucleotides: 9. This CDR3 region has 12 residues. The CDR3 sequence: CASSGADRVEFF. In nucleotides, the CDR3 is TGTGCCAGCAGTGGCGCCGACAGGGTCGAGTTCTTC.